The clone carrying this TCR beta chain was seen more than once but under ten times. This record belongs to a study of blood T cell repertoires in COVID-19. Study summary: The study drew acute and convalescent COVID-19 samples from the United States, Italy and Spain.

CDR3 length: 15 amino acids. The germline V gene encodes CDR1 SNHLY and CDR2 FYNNEI. The ends were cut back, 4 bases at V and 1 base at J, with 13 bases in the middle. Assay used: immunoSEQ multiplex PCR; TCRdb lists only in-frame clones, some missing. The sample contains 68,000 or so clones, 88% of which appear only once. Input material: peripheral blood. The chain employs TRBV2 and TRBJ2-5; D ambiguous. This TCR came from a woman in her sixties or seventies with acute or convalescent COVID-19. CDR3 nucleotides: TGTGCCAGCAGTGGCGGAGCTCGTACCCAAGAGACCCAGTACTTC. It codes for CASSGGARTQETQYF.